Listed below are T cell receptor beta chains from one sample, sequenced in a study of blood T cell repertoires in COVID-19. TCRdb keeps only in-frame clones here, not all; method: immunoSEQ multiplex PCR. The sample includes about 120,000 clones, 85% to 90% seen only once; the top ten take roughly 1%. Sequencing used peripheral blood. Every receptor here comes from a woman in her 50s with active or convalescent COVID-19. Both conserved end residues are part of each CDR3. The D gene is left open where the match is weak. Expanded clones are given a class, and other clones once, few, many or no size at all.

clone size | J gene | V gene | D gene | CDR3 length | CDR3 protein | CDR3 DNA
- | TRBJ2-1 | TRBV4-2 | - | 15 | CASSQNSGGSSEQFF | TGTGCCAGCAGCCAAAATAGCGGAGGGTCCAGTGAGCAGTTCTTC
- | TRBJ1-2 | TRBV24-1 | TRBD1 | 14 | CATSDPTGVPFYTF | TGTGCCACCAGTGACCCGACAGGGGTGCCCTTCTACACCTTC
once | TRBJ2-1 | TRBV5-4 | TRBD2 | 15 | CASYPGLAAYNEQFF | TGTGCCAGCTATCCGGGACTAGCTGCCTACAATGAGCAGTTCTTC
- | TRBJ1-5 | TRBV28 | TRBD1 | 19 | CASSFRTGGRSYSNQPQHF | TGTGCCAGCAGTTTCCGGACAGGGGGCCGGTCATATAGCAATCAGCCCCAGCATTTT
once | TRBJ2-3 | TRBV5-4 | - | 17 | CASSEGNQGKGSDTQYF | TGTGCCAGCAGCGAAGGGAATCAGGGTAAAGGTTCAGATACGCAGTATTTT
- | TRBJ1-2 | TRBV24-1 | TRBD1 | 14 | CATSDPGQLYGYTF | TGTGCCACCAGTGACCCGGGACAGCTCTATGGCTACACCTTC
- | TRBJ2-7 | TRBV6-5 | - | 11 | CASGPSYEQYF | TGTGCCAGCGGGCCGTCCTACGAGCAGTACTTC
- | TRBJ2-1 | TRBV18 | TRBD2 | 16 | CASSLRLAGDYNEQFF | TGTGCCAGCTCACTTAGACTAGCGGGCGACTACAATGAGCAGTTCTTC
- | TRBJ1-1 | TRBV19 | - | 14 | CASSDRWMNTEAFF | TGTGCCAGTTCCGACAGGTGGATGAACACTGAAGCTTTCTTT
- | TRBJ2-7 | TRBV27 | - | 14 | CASSPVGVAYEQYF | TGTGCCAGTTCCCCGGTCGGGGTAGCCTACGAGCAGTACTTC
- | TRBJ2-7 | TRBV11-2 | TRBD1 | 15 | CASRGFGTGNYEQYF | TGTGCCAGCAGGGGGTTTGGGACAGGGAACTACGAGCAGTACTTC
- | TRBJ2-7 | TRBV11-3 | - | 13 | CASSPGEPYEQYF | TGTGCCAGCAGCCCCGGAGAACCCTACGAGCAGTACTTC
- | TRBJ2-5 | TRBV27 | - | 15 | CASSLSSYYQETQYF | TGTGCCAGCAGTTTATCGAGCTATTACCAAGAGACCCAGTACTTC
once | TRBJ2-1 | TRBV6-5 | - | 15 | CASRKRSKSYNEQFF | TGTGCCAGCAGAAAGAGAAGTAAATCCTACAATGAGCAGTTCTTC
- | TRBJ1-1 | TRBV21-1 | - | 15 | CASSTNRGLNTEAFF | TGTGCCAGCAGCACCAACAGGGGGTTGAACACTGAAGCTTTCTTT
once | TRBJ2-1 | TRBV6-1 | TRBD2 | 16 | CASSEELASSYNEQFF | TGTGCCAGCAGCGAAGAACTAGCGAGCTCCTACAATGAGCAGTTCTTC
- | TRBJ1-1 | TRBV6-2/TRBV6-3 | - | 14 | CASSYSSLNTEAFF | TGTGCCAGCAGTTACTCGAGCCTGAACACTGAAGCTTTCTTT
- | TRBJ2-7 | TRBV27 | - | 16 | CASSLPPQRVPYEQYF | TGTGCCAGCAGTTTACCCCCACAGCGGGTCCCCTACGAGCAGTACTTC
once | TRBJ2-5 | TRBV9 | TRBD1 | 15 | CASSATGQVQETQYF | TGTGCCAGCAGCGCAACCGGACAGGTCCAAGAGACCCAGTACTTC
- | TRBJ2-3 | TRBV5-1 | - | 15 | CASSPNPEISDTQYF | TGCGCCAGCAGCCCAAACCCCGAGATCTCAGATACGCAGTATTTT
once | TRBJ1-1 | TRBV23-1 | - | 14 | CASSRPVTDTEAFF | TGCGCCAGCAGTCGCCCAGTGACAGACACTGAAGCTTTCTTT
- | TRBJ2-7 | TRBV5-1 | TRBD2 | 14 | CASSSVGLAGEQYF | TGCGCCAGCAGCTCGGTGGGACTAGCGGGAGAGCAGTACTTC
- | TRBJ1-4 | TRBV11-2 | TRBD1 | 16 | CASSLTAGTGREKLFF | TGTGCCAGCAGCTTAACCGCCGGGACAGGCCGTGAAAAACTGTTTTTT
- | TRBJ2-3 | TRBV15 | TRBD2 | 17 | CATSRDVVAGVSDTQYF | TGTGCCACCAGCAGAGATGTAGTAGCGGGAGTTTCAGATACGCAGTATTTT
- | TRBJ1-5 | TRBV6-5 | TRBD1 | 14 | CASSPTGGNQPQHF | TGTGCCAGCAGTCCTACAGGGGGCAATCAGCCCCAGCATTTT
few | TRBJ2-7 | TRBV5-5 | - | 14 | CASSLFQGRAEQYF | TGTGCCAGCAGCTTGTTTCAGGGTAGGGCCGAGCAGTACTTC
- | TRBJ1-5 | TRBV7-9 | TRBD1 | 14 | CASSQTGNSQPQHF | TGTGCCAGCAGCCAGACAGGGAACAGCCAGCCCCAGCATTTT
once | TRBJ2-2 | TRBV7-3 | - | 13 | CASSPLVAGELFF | TGTGCCAGCAGCCCCTTAGTCGCCGGGGAGCTGTTTTTT
- | TRBJ2-1 | TRBV28 | - | 14 | CATLMPGLAGEQFF | TGTGCCACCCTAATGCCGGGACTGGCGGGTGAGCAGTTCTTC
- | TRBJ1-3 | TRBV5-1 | TRBD1 | 18 | CASSLGGQGAHSGNTIYF | TGCGCCAGCAGCTTGGGGGGACAGGGGGCTCACTCTGGAAACACCATATATTTT
once | TRBJ2-1 | TRBV18 | TRBD1 | 14 | CASSPGQGSSEQFF | TGTGCCAGCTCACCTGGACAGGGGTCGAGTGAGCAGTTCTTC
- | TRBJ2-3 | TRBV29-1 | - | 12 | CSVDRGTDTQYF | TGCAGCGTTGATCGGGGGACAGATACGCAGTATTTT
- | TRBJ1-6 | TRBV27 | TRBD1 | 14 | CASRGQTYNSPLHF | TGTGCCAGCAGGGGACAGACGTATAATTCACCCCTCCACTTT
- | TRBJ1-5 | TRBV20-1 | - | 10 | CSAEAGVHHF | TGCAGTGCAGAAGCCGGGGTTCATCATTTT
few | TRBJ2-7 | TRBV11-3 | TRBD1 | 17 | CASSPTSGTGGPYEQYF | TGTGCCAGCAGCCCAACCTCCGGGACAGGGGGTCCCTACGAGCAGTACTTC
- | TRBJ1-1 | TRBV28 | TRBD1 | 17 | CASRKQGLNPSGTEAFF | TGTGCCAGCAGGAAACAGGGGCTCAACCCCAGCGGCACTGAAGCTTTCTTT
- | TRBJ2-1 | TRBV3-1/TRBV3-2 | - | 18 | CASSQLIGQSHSYNEQFF | TGTGCCAGCAGCCAGTTGATCGGACAGAGCCACTCCTACAATGAGCAGTTCTTC
- | TRBJ2-1 | TRBV6-6 | - | 15 | CASSYSASDYNEQFF | TGTGCCAGCAGTTACTCGGCCAGTGACTACAATGAGCAGTTCTTC
- | TRBJ1-5 | TRBV6-5 | - | 15 | CASRRNRHSNQPQHF | TGTGCCAGCAGGAGAAACAGACATAGCAATCAGCCCCAGCATTTT
once | TRBJ2-7 | TRBV11-2 | TRBD2 | 15 | CASNGGLAGFGEQYF | TGTGCCAGCAACGGAGGACTAGCGGGGTTTGGAGAGCAGTACTTC
- | TRBJ2-2 | TRBV9 | - | 16 | CASSVDGAGGDGELFF | TGTGCCAGCAGCGTAGACGGGGCAGGAGGGGACGGGGAGCTGTTTTTT
- | TRBJ1-2 | TRBV12-3/TRBV12-4 | TRBD1 | 11 | CASRTGDGYTF | TGTGCCAGCAGGACAGGGGATGGCTACACCTTC
- | TRBJ2-5 | TRBV5-4 | TRBD2 | 15 | CASSTTSGSRETQYF | TGTGCCAGCAGCACCACTAGCGGGAGTAGAGAGACCCAGTACTTC
- | TRBJ1-1 | TRBV19 | TRBD1 | 16 | CASSIGAGGLNTEAFF | TGTGCCAGTAGTATAGGGGCAGGGGGCTTGAACACTGAAGCTTTCTTT
- | TRBJ2-7 | TRBV5-1 | - | 14 | CASSWGRGANEQYF | TGCGCCAGCAGCTGGGGACGGGGGGCCAACGAGCAGTACTTC
- | TRBJ2-2 | TRBV27 | - | 15 | CASSSSTGRTGELFF | TGTGCCAGCAGTTCGAGTACAGGGAGAACCGGGGAGCTGTTTTTT
- | TRBJ1-2 | TRBV7-9 | - | 15 | CASSSPGIRSYGYTF | TGTGCCAGCAGCTCCCCGGGGATTCGTTCCTATGGCTACACCTTC
- | TRBJ2-3 | TRBV14 | TRBD1 | 16 | CASSQPGQGFVGEQYF | TGTGCCAGCAGCCAACCGGGACAGGGGTTCGTGGGGGAGCAGTATTTT